Shown below are 18 T cell receptor beta chains from a single sample sequenced in a study of CD8+ T cells in alopecia areata (dated by TCRdb to the late 2010s). The library was prepared using the immunoSEQ multiplex PCR assay. To provide template for TCR sequencing, every sample had RNA extracted and reverse transcribed into cDNA. Entries here come from immuneACCESS through TCRdb and include only in-frame sequences with V and J called. Some clones fail to appear in such tables; in the studies checked, an unresolved V gene covers under half of the shortfall, and the cause of the remainder is unknown. For this sample there are about 140,000 clones; 65% to 90% appear just once. The ten most abundant clones make up roughly 25% of the sample. Sample time point, as interpreted from the label and publication: around 4 weeks on oral tofacitinib. Read against the paper, the sample's treatment or condition label means: oral pan-JAK inhibitor, 5-10 mg twice daily.

Material: CD8+ T cells sorted from blood, obtained at week 4, from a patient treated with tofacitinib. Receptors originate from a human donor with alopecia areata.

This clone showed up just a few times. V and J are TRBV19 and TRBJ2-4; D call uncertain. The germline V and J ends were trimmed by 3 bases and 3 bases, with 9 bases remaining between them. This CDR3 contains 14 residues. Per the germline V gene, CDR1 is LNHDA and CDR2 is SQIVND (reference sequence). In nucleotides, the CDR3 is TGTGCCAGTAGTATGGCGGTGGGCAAAAACATTCAGTACTTC. Translating it yields CASSMAVGKNIQYF. Supplemented by reference TRBV19 and TRBJ2-4, the full variable domain reads DGGITQSPKYLFRKEGQNVTLSCEQNLNHDAMYWYRQDPGQGLRLIYYSQIVNDFQKGDIAEGYSVSREKKESFPLTVTSAQKNPTAFYLCASSMAVGKNIQYFGAGTRLSVL.

The chain links TRBV5-1 to TRBJ2-7; TRBD2 matches at 7 bases. Germline V lookup: CDR1 SGHRS, CDR2 YFSETQ. J was trimmed by 0 bases and V by 6 bases; bases with no gene match: 6. The CDR3 contains 14 residues. CDR3 protein: CASTPGTNSYEQYF. CDR3 nucleotides: TGCGCCAGCACCCCCGGGACTAACTCCTACGAGCAGTACTTC.

The chain combines TRBV7-8 with TRBJ2-7; tentatively, D is TRBD1 or TRBD2 (6 bases each). The CDR3 totals 16 residues. Trimming removed 1 base from V and 0 bases from J, with 13 bases in between. Germline assignment: CDR1 SGHVS and CDR2 FQNEAQ. For the CDR3, the DNA is TGTGCCAGCAGCTTAGTTGGGGGGCCCCCCTCCTACGAGCAGTACTTC. Encoded protein: CASSLVGGPPSYEQYF.

The CDR3 DNA sequence: TGTGCCAGCAGCTCCGGGACAGGGCCCGAGCAGTACTTC. The encoded protein is CASSSGTGPEQYF. This chain connects TRBV7-6 to TRBJ2-7, with 9 bases aligning to TRBD1. This CDR3 is built from 13 residues. Germline values: CDR1 SGHVS, CDR2 FNYEAQ. The V segment lost 4 bases and the J segment 6 bases; nucleotides outside the gene matches: 4. Drawing the rest from reference TRBV7-6 and TRBJ2-7, the complete variable domain is GAGVSQSPRYKVTKRGQDVALRCDPISGHVSLYWYRQALGQGPEFLTYFNYEAQQDKSGLPNDRFSAERPEGSISTLTIQRTEQRDSAMYRCASSSGTGPEQYFGPGTRLTVT.

V and J are TRBV7-9 and TRBJ2-6; D perhaps matches TRBD1 (6 bases). Germline V gene lookup returns CDR1 SEHNR and CDR2 FQNEAQ (reference sequence). This CDR3 spans 15 amino acids. Trimming took off 4 bases at V and 4 bases at J, with 11 bases between the two ends. The CDR3 reads CASSSDSLGANVLTF. The CDR3 DNA reads TGTGCCAGCAGCTCGGACAGCCTAGGGGCCAACGTCCTGACTTTC.

Regarding this clone: In the same sample, other DNA sequences code for this CDR3. The V and J genes are TRBV11-2 and TRBJ2-7; 8 bases fit TRBD2. Trimming at V came to 3 bases and at J to 3 bases, leaving 1 base not matched to a gene. The CDR3 totals 13 residues. Germline V gene sequence: CDR1 SGHAT, CDR2 FQNNGV. The CDR3, as DNA: TGTGCCAGCAGCTTCGGGACTAGCTACGAGCAGTACTTC. It codes for CASSFGTSYEQYF.

The chain links TRBV7-9 to TRBJ2-7; no reliable D call. Germline lookup yields CDR1 SEHNR and CDR2 FQNEAQ (reference sequence). Trimming left V 5 bases short and J 0 bases short, with 5 bases between. CDR3 length equals 12 residues. CDR3 in amino acids: CASSPNSYEQYF. In DNA, the CDR3 is TGTGCCAGCAGCCCGAACTCCTACGAGCAGTACTTC.

V is TRBV5-1 and J is TRBJ2-3, with D unclear. Trimming cost V 4 bases and J 9 bases, with 9 bases left between them. CDR3 size: 11 residues. Germline CDR1 and CDR2: SGHRS and YFSETQ. The CDR3 sequence is CASSEQATQYF. The CDR3 bases are TGCGCCAGCAGCGAGCAGGCCACGCAGTATTTT.

Comments on this clone: The junction departs from the called germline gene at one end, perhaps through a read error. The DNA of the CDR3 is TGTGCCATCAGTGAGTCCTACCCGCCGGCGTTGAACTTC. It codes for CAISESYPPALNF. The chain links TRBV10-3 to TRBJ2-7, with D unclear. The germline gives CDR1 ENHRY, CDR2 SYGVKD. The CDR3 sequence is 13 residues long.

The J gene is TRBJ2-3, the V gene TRBV29-1, with D possibly being TRBD1 (6 bases). V was cut by 4 bases and J by 3 bases, with 17 bases left in between. Germline lookup yields CDR1 SQVTM and CDR2 ANQGSEA. This CDR3 spans 15 amino acids. CDR3 protein: CSVVATGQGTDTQYF. The CDR3 coding sequence is TGCAGCGTTGTCGCGACAGGCCAGGGGACAGATACGCAGTATTTT.

This CDR3 is CSVIATNTGELFF. In DNA, the CDR3 is TGCAGCGTTATTGCCACGAACACCGGGGAGCTGTTTTTT. This chain connects TRBV29-1 to TRBJ2-2; D remains ambiguous. CDR1 and CDR2 (germline): SQVTM, ANQGSEA. V shed 5 bases and J shed 0 bases, with 7 bases lying between them. The CDR3 is 13 amino acids.

The chain is built from TRBV6-5 and TRBJ1-2; D ambiguous. The CDR3 covers 13 residues. The germline CDR1 and CDR2 sequences are MNHEY and SVGAGI. Trimming removed 0 bases from V and 0 bases from J, with 2 bases in between. The CDR3 DNA sequence: TGTGCCAGCAGTTACTCCCCTAACTATGGCTACACCTTC. Protein sequence: CASSYSPNYGYTF.

This clone has just one count. This chain joins TRBV11-2 and TRBJ2-5, with TRBD2 matching 7 bases. Looked up from germline, CDR1 is SGHAT and CDR2 is FQNNGV. J lost 5 bases, V lost 5 bases, and 8 bases had no gene match. CDR3 length: 14 amino acids. In DNA, the CDR3 is TGTGCCAGCAGCACCACCGCGGGAGCCGAGACCCAGTACTTC. Its protein is CASSTTAGAETQYF.

This chain's CDR3 is CAISLRGGSYNEQFF. Written as DNA, the CDR3 is TGTGCCATCTCCTTACGGGGGGGCTCCTACAATGAGCAGTTCTTC. V and J are TRBV13 and TRBJ2-1; 8 bases match TRBD2. CDR3 length: 15 residues. Looked up from germline, CDR1 is PRHDT and CDR2 is FYEKMQ (reference sequence). With 10 bases clipped from V and 0 bases from J, the junction kept 8 bases outside the gene matches.

The J gene is TRBJ2-1, the V gene TRBV27; the D is unclear. V shed 7 bases and J shed 0 bases, with 13 bases lying between them. Germline CDR1 is MNHEY and CDR2 is SMNVEV (reference sequence). The CDR3 extends over 15 amino acids. DNA of the CDR3: TGTGCCAGCACCTCAGGTGTATACTCCTACAATGAGCAGTTCTTC. Translating gives CASTSGVYSYNEQFF.

The rearrangement links TRBV15 to TRBJ2-1; 12 nucleotides agree with TRBD1. CDR1 and CDR2 (germline): LNHNV, YYDKDF (reference sequence). This CDR3 spans 17 amino acids. V lost 5 bases and J lost 8; bases outside the gene matches: 13. The CDR3 DNA sequence: TGTGCCACCAGCCTATTCCAAGGGACAGGGGGCACGGATGAGCAGTTCTTC. Translating it yields CATSLFQGTGGTDEQFF.

Notes on this clone: An end of the junction differs from the germline gene, which may be a read error. The rearrangement links TRBV13 to TRBJ2-2; 7 positions agree with TRBD1. The CDR3 runs 15 residues. Per germline, CDR1 PRHDT and CDR2 FYEKMQ (reference sequence). The CDR3 protein is CASTLRQGPTGELFF. In DNA form, the CDR3 reads TGTGCCAGCACCTTAAGACAGGGTCCAACCGGGGAGCTGTTTTTT.

This rearrangement joins TRBV7-6 to TRBJ2-1; 12 nucleotides align to TRBD2. The length of the CDR3 is 17 residues. J was trimmed by 2 bases and V by 5 bases; bases with no gene match: 7. Looked up from germline, CDR1 is SGHVS and CDR2 is FNYEAQ. The DNA for the CDR3 is TGTGCCAGCAGCCCCCGACTAGCGGGGGACACCTACAATGAGCAGTTCTTC. Translating it yields CASSPRLAGDTYNEQFF.